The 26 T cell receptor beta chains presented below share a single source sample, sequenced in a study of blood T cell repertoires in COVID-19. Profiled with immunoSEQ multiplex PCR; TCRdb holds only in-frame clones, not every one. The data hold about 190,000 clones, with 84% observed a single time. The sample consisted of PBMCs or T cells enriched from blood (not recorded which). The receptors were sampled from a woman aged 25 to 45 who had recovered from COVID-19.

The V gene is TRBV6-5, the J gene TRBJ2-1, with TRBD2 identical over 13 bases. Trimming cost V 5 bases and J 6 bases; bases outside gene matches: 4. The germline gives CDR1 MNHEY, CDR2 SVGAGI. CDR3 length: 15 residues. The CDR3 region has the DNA TGTGCCAGCAGTCTGGGACTAGCGGGATTCAATGAGCAGTTCTTC. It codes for CASSLGLAGFNEQFF.

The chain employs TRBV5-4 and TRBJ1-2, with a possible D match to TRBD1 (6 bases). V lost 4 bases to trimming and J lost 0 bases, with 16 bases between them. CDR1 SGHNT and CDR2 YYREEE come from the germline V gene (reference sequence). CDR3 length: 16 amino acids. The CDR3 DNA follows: TGTGCCAGCAGCGCCGGACAGCCCAATACTAACTATGGCTACACCTTC. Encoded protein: CASSAGQPNTNYGYTF.

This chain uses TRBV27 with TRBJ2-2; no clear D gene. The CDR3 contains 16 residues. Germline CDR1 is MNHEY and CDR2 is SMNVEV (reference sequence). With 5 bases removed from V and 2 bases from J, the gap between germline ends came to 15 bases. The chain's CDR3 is CASSPTEQINTGELFF. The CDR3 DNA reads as TGTGCCAGCAGTCCCACGGAACAGATAAACACCGGGGAGCTGTTTTTT.

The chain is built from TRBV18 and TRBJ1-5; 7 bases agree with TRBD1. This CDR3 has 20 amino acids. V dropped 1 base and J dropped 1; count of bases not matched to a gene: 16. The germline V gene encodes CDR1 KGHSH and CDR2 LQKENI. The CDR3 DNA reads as TGTGCCAGCTCACCACTGAGTCAGACAGGGAAGATTGGAAGCAATCAGCCCCAGCATTTT. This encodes CASSPLSQTGKIGSNQPQHF.

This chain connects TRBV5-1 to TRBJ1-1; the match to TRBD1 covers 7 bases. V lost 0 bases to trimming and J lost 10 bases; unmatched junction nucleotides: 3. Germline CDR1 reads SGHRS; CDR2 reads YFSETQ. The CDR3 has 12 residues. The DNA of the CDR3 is TGCGCCAGCAGCTTGGAAGCAGGGGGAGCTTTCTTT. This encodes CASSLEAGGAFF.

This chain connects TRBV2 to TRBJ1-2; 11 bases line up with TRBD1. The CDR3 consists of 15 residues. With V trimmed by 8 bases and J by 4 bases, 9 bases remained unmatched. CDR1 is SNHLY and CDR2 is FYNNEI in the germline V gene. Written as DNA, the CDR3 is TGTGCCAGCGGGATGGACAGGGGGCGAAGCTATGGCTACACCTTC. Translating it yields CASGMDRGRSYGYTF.

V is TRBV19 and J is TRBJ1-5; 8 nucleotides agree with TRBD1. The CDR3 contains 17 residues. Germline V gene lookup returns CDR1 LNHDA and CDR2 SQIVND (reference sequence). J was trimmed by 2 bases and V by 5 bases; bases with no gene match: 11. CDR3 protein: CASSFLPQGAGNQPQHF. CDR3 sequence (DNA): TGTGCCAGTAGTTTTTTACCCCAGGGGGCCGGCAATCAGCCCCAGCATTTT.

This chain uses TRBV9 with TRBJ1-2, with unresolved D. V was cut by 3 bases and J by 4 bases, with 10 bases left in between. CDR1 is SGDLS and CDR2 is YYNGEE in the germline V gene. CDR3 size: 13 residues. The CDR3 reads CASSDTVAYGYTF. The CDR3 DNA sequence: TGTGCCAGCAGCGACACAGTGGCCTATGGCTACACCTTC.

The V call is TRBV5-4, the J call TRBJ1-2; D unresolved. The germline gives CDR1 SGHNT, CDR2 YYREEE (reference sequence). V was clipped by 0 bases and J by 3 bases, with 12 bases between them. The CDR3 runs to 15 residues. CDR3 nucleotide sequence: TGTGCCAGCAGCTTGGGGGCCCACGGCGACTATGGCTACACCTTC. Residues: CASSLGAHGDYGYTF.

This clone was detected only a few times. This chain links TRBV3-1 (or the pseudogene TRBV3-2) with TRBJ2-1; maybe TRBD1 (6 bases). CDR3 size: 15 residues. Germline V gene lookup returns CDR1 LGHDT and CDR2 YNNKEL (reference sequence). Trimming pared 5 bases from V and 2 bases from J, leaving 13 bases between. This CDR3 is CASSVYRDPYNEQFF. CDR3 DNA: TGTGCCAGCAGCGTTTACAGGGATCCCTACAATGAGCAGTTCTTC.

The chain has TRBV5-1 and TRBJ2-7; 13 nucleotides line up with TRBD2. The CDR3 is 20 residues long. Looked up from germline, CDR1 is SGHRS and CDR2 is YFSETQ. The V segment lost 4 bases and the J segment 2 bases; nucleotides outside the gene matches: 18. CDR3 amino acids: CASSPLGTGTSGTRTYEQYF. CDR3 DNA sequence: TGCGCCAGCAGCCCCTTGGGGACCGGGACTAGCGGGACAAGAACCTACGAGCAGTACTTC.

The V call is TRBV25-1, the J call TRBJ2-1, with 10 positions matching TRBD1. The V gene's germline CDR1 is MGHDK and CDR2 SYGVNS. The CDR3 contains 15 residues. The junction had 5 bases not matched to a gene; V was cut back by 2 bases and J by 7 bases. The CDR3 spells CASSERQGALNEQFF. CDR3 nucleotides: TGTGCCAGCAGTGAAAGACAGGGGGCGTTGAATGAGCAGTTCTTC. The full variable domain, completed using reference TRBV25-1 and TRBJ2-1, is EADIYQTPRYLVIGTGKKITLECSQTMGHDKMYWYQQDPGMELHLIHYSYGVNSTEKGDLSSESTVSRIRTEHFPLTLESARPSHTSQYLCASSERQGALNEQFFGPGTRLTVL.

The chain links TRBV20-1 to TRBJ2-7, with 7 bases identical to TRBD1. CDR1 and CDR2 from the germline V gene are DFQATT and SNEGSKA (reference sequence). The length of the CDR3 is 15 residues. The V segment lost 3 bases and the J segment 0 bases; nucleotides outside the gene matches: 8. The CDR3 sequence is CSASSSRDSSYEQYF. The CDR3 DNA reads TGCAGTGCTAGTTCCTCGAGGGACAGCTCCTACGAGCAGTACTTC.

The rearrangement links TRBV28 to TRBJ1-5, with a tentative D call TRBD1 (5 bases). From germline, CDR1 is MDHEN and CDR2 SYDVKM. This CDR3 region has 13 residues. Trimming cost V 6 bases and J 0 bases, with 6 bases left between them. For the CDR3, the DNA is TGTGCCAGCAGGACAGTTAGCAATCAGCCCCAGCATTTT. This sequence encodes CASRTVSNQPQHF.

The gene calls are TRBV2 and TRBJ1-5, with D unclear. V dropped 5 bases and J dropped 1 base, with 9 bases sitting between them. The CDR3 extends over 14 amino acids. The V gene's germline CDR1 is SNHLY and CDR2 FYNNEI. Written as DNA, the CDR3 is TGTGCCAGCAGTAGCCTGGGCAGCAATCAGCCCCAGCATTTT. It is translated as CASSSLGSNQPQHF.

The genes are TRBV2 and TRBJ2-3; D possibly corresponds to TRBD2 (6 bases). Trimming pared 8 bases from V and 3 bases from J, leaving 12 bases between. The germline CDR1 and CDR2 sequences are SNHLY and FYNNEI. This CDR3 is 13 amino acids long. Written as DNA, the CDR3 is TGTGCCAGCGGAGGGTACGGGACAGATACGCAGTATTTT. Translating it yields CASGGYGTDTQYF.

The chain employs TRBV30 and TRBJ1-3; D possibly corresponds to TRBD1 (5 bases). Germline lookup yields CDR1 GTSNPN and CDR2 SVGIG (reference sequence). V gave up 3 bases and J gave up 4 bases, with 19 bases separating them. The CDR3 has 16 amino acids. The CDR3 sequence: CAWSEPGLTGGNTIYF. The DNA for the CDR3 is TGTGCCTGGAGCGAACCGGGACTTACGGGAGGAAACACCATATATTTT.

CDR3 sequence reads: CAWMTGNGYTF. The CDR3, as DNA: TGTGCCTGGATGACAGGGAATGGCTACACCTTC. The V call is TRBV30, the J call TRBJ1-2; 7 positions agree with TRBD1. V lost 4 bases to trimming and J lost 6 bases; unmatched junction nucleotides: 2. In germline, CDR1 is GTSNPN, CDR2 SVGIG (reference sequence). CDR3 size: 11 residues.

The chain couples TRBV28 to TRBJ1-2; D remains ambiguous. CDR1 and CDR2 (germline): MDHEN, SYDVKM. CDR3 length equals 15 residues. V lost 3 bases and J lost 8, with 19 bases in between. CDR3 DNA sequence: TGTGCCAGCAGTTTGGATCTGGGCTCCCTGGGCGGCTACACCTTC. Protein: CASSLDLGSLGGYTF.

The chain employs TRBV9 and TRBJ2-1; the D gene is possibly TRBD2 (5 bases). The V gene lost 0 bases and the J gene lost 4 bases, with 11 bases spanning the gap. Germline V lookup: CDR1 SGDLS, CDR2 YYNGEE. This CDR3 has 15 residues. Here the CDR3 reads CASSVGVSEYNEQFF. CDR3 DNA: TGTGCCAGCAGCGTAGGAGTTAGCGAGTACAATGAGCAGTTCTTC. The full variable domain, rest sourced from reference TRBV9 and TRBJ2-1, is DSGVTQTPKHLITATGQRVTLRCSPRSGDLSVYWYQQSLDQGLQFLIQYYNGEERAKGNILERFSAQQFPDLHSELNLSSLELGDSALYFCASSVGVSEYNEQFFGPGTRLTVL.

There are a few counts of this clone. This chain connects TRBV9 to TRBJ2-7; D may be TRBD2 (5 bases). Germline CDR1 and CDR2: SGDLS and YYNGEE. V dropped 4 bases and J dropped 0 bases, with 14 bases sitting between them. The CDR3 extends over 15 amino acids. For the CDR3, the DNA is TGTGCCAGCAGCTTTGGACTGGGCAGCTCCTACGAGCAGTACTTC. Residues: CASSFGLGSSYEQYF.

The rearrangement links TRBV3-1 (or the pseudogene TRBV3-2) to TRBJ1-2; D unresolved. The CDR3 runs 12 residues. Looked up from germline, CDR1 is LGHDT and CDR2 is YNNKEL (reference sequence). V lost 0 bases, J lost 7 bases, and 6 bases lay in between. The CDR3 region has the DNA TGTGCCAGCAGCCAAGACCCGGGTGGCTACACCTTC. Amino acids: CASSQDPGGYTF.

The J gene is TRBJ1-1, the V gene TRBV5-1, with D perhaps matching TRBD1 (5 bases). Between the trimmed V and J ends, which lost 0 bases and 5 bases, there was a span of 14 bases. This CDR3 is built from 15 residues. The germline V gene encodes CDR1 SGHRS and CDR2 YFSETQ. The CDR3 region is CASSLAPRDRTEAFF. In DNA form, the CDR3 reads TGCGCCAGCAGCTTGGCGCCCAGGGATCGTACTGAAGCTTTCTTT.

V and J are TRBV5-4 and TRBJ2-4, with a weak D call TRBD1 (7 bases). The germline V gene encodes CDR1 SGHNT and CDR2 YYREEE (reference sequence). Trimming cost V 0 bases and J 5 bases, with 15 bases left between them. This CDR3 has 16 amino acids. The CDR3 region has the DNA TGTGCCAGCAGCTTGGCGGGCGGGACAGTCGAAAACATTCAGTACTTC. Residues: CASSLAGGTVENIQYF.

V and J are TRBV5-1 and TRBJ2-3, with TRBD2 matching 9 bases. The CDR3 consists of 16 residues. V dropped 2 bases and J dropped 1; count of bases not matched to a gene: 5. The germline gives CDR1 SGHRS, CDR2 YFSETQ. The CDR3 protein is CASSLGERGGTDTQYF. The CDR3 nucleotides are TGCGCCAGCAGCTTAGGGGAGCGGGGGGGCACAGATACGCAGTATTTT.

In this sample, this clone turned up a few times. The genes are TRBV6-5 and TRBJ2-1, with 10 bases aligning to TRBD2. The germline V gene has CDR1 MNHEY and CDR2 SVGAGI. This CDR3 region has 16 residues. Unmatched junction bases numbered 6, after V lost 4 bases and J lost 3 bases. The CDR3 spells CASSFRVAGGYNEQFF. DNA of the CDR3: TGTGCCAGCAGTTTTCGAGTAGCGGGGGGCTACAATGAGCAGTTCTTC.